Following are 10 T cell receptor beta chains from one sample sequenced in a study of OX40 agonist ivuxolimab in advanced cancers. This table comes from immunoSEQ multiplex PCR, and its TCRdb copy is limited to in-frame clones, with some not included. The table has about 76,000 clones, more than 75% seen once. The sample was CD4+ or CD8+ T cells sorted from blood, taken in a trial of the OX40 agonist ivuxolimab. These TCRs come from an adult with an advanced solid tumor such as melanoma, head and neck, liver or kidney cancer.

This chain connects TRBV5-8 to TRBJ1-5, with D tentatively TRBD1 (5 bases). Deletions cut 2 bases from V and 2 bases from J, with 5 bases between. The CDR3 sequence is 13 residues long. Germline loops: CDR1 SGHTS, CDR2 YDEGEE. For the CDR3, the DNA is TGTGCCAGCAGCTTACAGGGCAATCAGCCCCAGCATTTT. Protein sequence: CASSLQGNQPQHF.

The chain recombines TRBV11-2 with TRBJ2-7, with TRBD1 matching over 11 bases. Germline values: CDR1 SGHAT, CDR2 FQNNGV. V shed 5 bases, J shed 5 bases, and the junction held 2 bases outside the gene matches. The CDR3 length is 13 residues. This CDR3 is CASSRTGGDEQYV. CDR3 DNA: TGTGCCAGCAGCCGGACAGGGGGCGACGAGCAGTACGTC.

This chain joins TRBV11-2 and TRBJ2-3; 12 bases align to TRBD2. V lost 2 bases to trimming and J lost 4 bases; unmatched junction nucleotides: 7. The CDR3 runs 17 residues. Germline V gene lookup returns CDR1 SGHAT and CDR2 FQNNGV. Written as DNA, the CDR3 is TGTGCCAGCAGCTTAATCCTAGCGGGGGGGCGAGCAGATACGCAGTATTTT. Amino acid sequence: CASSLILAGGRADTQYF.

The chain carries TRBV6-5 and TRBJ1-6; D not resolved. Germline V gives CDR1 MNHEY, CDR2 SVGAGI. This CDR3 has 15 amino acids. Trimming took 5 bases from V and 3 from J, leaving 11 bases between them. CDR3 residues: CASSMGTLYNSPLHF. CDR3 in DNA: TGTGCCAGCAGTATGGGTACACTCTATAATTCACCCCTCCACTTT.

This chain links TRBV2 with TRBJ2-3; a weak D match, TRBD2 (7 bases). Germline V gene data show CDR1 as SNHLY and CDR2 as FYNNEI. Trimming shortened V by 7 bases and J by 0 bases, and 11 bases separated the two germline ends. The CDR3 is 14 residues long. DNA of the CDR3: TGTGCCAGCATGGGGGGGCGCAGCACAGATACGCAGTATTTT. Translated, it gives CASMGGRSTDTQYF.

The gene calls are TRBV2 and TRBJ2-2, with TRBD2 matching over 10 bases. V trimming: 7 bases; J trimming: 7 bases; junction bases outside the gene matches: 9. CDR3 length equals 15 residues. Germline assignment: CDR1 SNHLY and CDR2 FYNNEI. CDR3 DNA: TGTGCCAGCAAGGGAGCGGGGGGGCCAATCGGGGAGCTGTTTTTT. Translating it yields CASKGAGGPIGELFF.

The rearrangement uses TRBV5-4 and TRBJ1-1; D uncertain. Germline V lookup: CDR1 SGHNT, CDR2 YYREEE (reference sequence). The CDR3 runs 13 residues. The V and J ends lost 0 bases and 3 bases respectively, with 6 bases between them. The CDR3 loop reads CASSLAGDTEAFF. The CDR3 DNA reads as TGTGCCAGCAGCTTGGCCGGGGACACTGAAGCTTTCTTT.

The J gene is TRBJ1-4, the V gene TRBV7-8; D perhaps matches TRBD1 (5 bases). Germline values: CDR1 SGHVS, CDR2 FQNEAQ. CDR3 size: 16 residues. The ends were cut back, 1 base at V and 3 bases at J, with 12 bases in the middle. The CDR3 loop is CASSLGEGRANEKLFF. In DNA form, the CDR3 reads TGTGCCAGCAGCTTAGGGGAGGGGAGAGCTAATGAAAAACTGTTTTTT.

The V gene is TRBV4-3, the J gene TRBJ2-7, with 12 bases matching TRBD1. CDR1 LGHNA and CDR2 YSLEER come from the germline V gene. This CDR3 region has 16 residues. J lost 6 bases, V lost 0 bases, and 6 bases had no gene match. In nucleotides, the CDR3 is TGCGCCAGCAGCCAAGATCTGGGGACAGGGGGCCGCGAGCAGTACGTC. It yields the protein CASSQDLGTGGREQYV.

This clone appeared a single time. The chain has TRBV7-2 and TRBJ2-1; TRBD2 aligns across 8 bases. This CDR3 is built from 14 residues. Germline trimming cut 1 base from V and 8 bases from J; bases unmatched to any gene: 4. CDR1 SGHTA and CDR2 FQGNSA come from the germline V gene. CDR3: CASSLVRGVDEQFF. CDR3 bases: TGTGCCAGCAGCTTAGTGCGGGGGGTGGATGAGCAGTTCTTC.